The sequence of this T cell receptor (beta chain) was determined in a study of shared clonotypes between healthy human individuals. As for the study in general: CD8 memory received one plate per donor, CD8 naive two, CD4 memory three and CD4 naive three.

An assay was performed, and its level was deep. Genomic DNA per cell subset filled all wells of several immunoSEQ plates. Assay used: immunoSEQ multiplex PCR; TCRdb lists only in-frame clones, some missing. This sample has 2 million to 3 million clones, with 80% to 95% found just once. This CDR3 contains 16 residues. The V and J ends lost 4 bases and 3 bases respectively, with 16 bases between them. The germline V gene encodes CDR1 SGHRS and CDR2 YFSETQ. CD45RA+ naive and CD45RA-negative memory subsets were separated from CD4+ cells. The receptor's source is a man between 18 and 35 years old in good health. Some clones in this sample may be carry-over from other donors' samples. The sequencing sample was made of naive CD4+ T cells from PBMCs. The subset was: CD45RA+ positively selected. The V call is TRBV5-1, the J call TRBJ2-2; possible D gene TRBD1, 8 bases. CDR3 loop: CASSVRQGRDTGELFF. CDR3 nucleotides: TGCGCCAGCAGCGTAAGACAGGGGAGGGACACCGGGGAGCTGTTTTTT.